This T cell receptor beta chain is from a study of T cell responses to AZD1222 COVID-19 vaccine. Regarding the study as a whole: The peak T cell response came first, and repertoires were sampled only after it.

The repertoire was sequenced with immunoSEQ multiplex PCR; TCRdb's copy has only in-frame clones and lacks some. The table lists 120,000 to 150,000 clones, around nine tenths of them singletons, with 4% in the top ten. V was cut by 7 bases and J by 3 bases, with 14 bases left in between. Germline V gene data show CDR1 as MGHDK and CDR2 as SYGVNS. The CDR3 is 14 residues long. A remark on this clone: The antigen is unknown.

Investigators merged groups given second doses at roughly 4 or roughly 12 weeks. The V and J genes are TRBV25-1 and TRBJ2-3, with D perhaps being TRBD1 or TRBD2 (5 bases each). Sequencing was performed on peripheral blood, taken 28 days after the second AZD1222 dose. This sequence originates from an adult who received the AZD1222 COVID-19 vaccine. CDR3 nucleotides: TGTGCCAGCAACCGGGGCAGGGTTACAGATACGCAGTATTTT. It specifies CASNRGRVTDTQYF.